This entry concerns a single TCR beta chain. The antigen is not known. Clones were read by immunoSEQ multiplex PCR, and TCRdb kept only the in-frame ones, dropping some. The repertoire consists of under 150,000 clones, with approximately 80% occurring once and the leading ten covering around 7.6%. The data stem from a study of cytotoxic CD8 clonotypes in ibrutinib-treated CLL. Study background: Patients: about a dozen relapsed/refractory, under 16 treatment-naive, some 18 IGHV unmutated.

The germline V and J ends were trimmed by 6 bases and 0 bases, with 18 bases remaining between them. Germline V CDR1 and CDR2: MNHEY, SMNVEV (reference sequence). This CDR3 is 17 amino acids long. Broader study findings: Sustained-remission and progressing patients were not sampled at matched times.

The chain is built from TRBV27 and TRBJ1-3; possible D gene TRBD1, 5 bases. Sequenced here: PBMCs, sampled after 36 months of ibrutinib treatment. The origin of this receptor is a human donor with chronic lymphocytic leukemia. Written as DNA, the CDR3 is TGTGCCAGCAGCCGAACAGGATCAGGGATCTCTGGAAACACCATATATTTT. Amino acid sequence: CASSRTGSGISGNTIYF.